This record looks at one T cell receptor (beta chain) sequence and its context. The data originate from a study of blood T cell repertoires in COVID-19. Study information: Donors in the United States, Italy and Spain gave samples during acute or convalescent COVID-19. PBMCs, B-cell-depleted T cells, or T cells were the source of the cDNA or gDNA that made up the material.

This CDR3 spans 15 amino acids. The germline V gene encodes CDR1 MDHEN and CDR2 SYDVKM. After removal of 5 bases from V and 5 bases from J, the junction contained 9 bases not matched to a gene. Per the original methods: Researchers report that nucleated cell counts were estimated from reference gene primer amplification. Sequencing used immunoSEQ multiplex PCR; TCRdb keeps in-frame clones, though not all of them. V, J and clone size are taken as reported in that table, and D and trimming were inferred from the DNA itself. The sample lists roughly 300,000 clones; about 82% were seen once. This sequence was found in a woman aged 45-65 years with acute or convalescent COVID-19. The chain combines TRBV28 with TRBJ2-5, with 9 bases lining up with TRBD1. The sequenced sample consisted of peripheral blood. In nucleotides, the CDR3 is TGTGCCAGCAGTCCGCGTGGACAGGGGCGGGAGACCCAGTACTTC. Encoded protein: CASSPRGQGRETQYF.